This is a list of T cell receptor beta chains from one sample in a study of post-analysis software for immune sequencing data. MiXCR, run by TCRdb on the PCR reads, gives a single entry per CDR3 protein. This sample has about 460,000 distinct CDR3 sequences, with around 40% found just once. The specimen sequenced was blood. These TCRs come from a girl aged 10 to 17 with multiple sclerosis. CDR3s include the opening cysteine and the closing phenylalanine or tryptophan. D genes are given only for firm matches.

d_gene	v_gene	CDR3aa
TRBD2	TRBV20-1	CSADSSGRAYNEQFF
NA	TRBV29-1	CSVEEGLRGGGTEAFF
TRBD1	TRBV12-3/TRBV12-4	CASSYDRGGKLFF
NA	TRBV6-5	CASSYYKTGTPYEQYF
NA	TRBV7-9	CASSEFGDEQYF
NA	TRBV7-2	CASSPPPGYTF
NA	TRBV12-3/TRBV12-4	CASRIRGNYGYTF
TRBD2	TRBV6-1	CASSEGLAVINEQFF
NA	TRBV7-9	CASSFRDLRSEQYF
NA	TRBV5-1	CASSTGVGDNEQFF
NA	TRBV29-1	CSAGPERRANYGYTF
NA	TRBV12-3/TRBV12-4	CASSLKTANQPQHF
TRBD2	TRBV5-1	CASSFSGTSGRNPYNEQFF